One and the same sample provided the 2 T cell receptor beta chains below, sequenced in a study of cytomegalovirus exposure and HLA in healthy donors. PCR was performed using 60 Vbeta and 13 Jbeta primers. The table came from immunoSEQ multiplex PCR; TCRdb's copy has only in-frame clones and leaves some out. This table holds about 190,000 clones, approximately 75% found once. The sample taken for sequencing was PBMCs. These receptors originate from a man under 40 in good health and CMV-seropositive.

The chain carries TRBV7-2 and TRBJ2-7; TRBD1 might be the D (6 bases). The CDR3 is made up of 15 amino acids. The V end was cut by 2 bases, the J end by 4 bases, with 15 bases between. Germline-derived CDR1 and CDR2 are SGHTA and FQGNSA. The CDR3 DNA reads as TGTGCCAGCAGCTTAAAACCAGGGGCCGATTACGAGCAGTACTTC. Protein sequence: CASSLKPGADYEQYF.

The genes are TRBV13 and TRBJ1-3; D not certain. This CDR3 has 14 amino acids. The germline gives CDR1 PRHDT, CDR2 FYEKMQ (reference sequence). V was trimmed by 2 bases and J by 1 base, leaving 6 bases between them. In DNA form, the CDR3 reads TGTGCCAGCAGCTTACAACAGTCTGGAAACACCATATATTTT. This encodes CASSLQQSGNTIYF.